Following are 19 T cell receptor beta chains from one sample sequenced in a study of shared clonotypes between healthy human individuals. Libraries were prepared by immunoSEQ multiplex PCR; TCRdb keeps only in-frame clonotypes and omits some of them. The data hold about 2 million clones, with 85% to 95% observed a single time. The sample was naive CD4+ T cells sorted from blood. Subset noted: CD45RA+ positively selected. Receptor source: a man between 18 and 29 years old in good health.

This rearrangement joins TRBV5-1 to TRBJ2-7; TRBD1 matches 7 bases. The J segment lost 1 base and the V segment lost 6 bases, leaving 7 bases of the junction unmatched. The germline V gene encodes CDR1 SGHRS and CDR2 YFSETQ. The CDR3 is 14 amino acids. Written as DNA, the CDR3 is TGCGCCAGCACCTCGACAGGGTCATCCTACGAGCAGTACTTC. Translation: CASTSTGSSYEQYF.

This CDR3 reads CASSLAEGLKEQYF. CDR3 sequence (DNA): TGTGCCAGCAGCTTAGCCGAGGGCCTGAAGGAGCAGTACTTC. The V gene is TRBV7-9, the J gene TRBJ2-7; a possible D gene is TRBD2 (5 bases). Germline V CDR1 and CDR2: SEHNR, FQNEAQ (reference sequence). V lost 0 bases to trimming and J lost 7 bases, with 13 bases between them. This CDR3 contains 14 residues.

The chain is built from TRBV7-2 and TRBJ2-7, with 10 positions matching TRBD1. CDR3 length: 16 amino acids. Germline-derived CDR1 and CDR2 are SGHTA and FQGNSA. V lost 7 bases, J lost 2 bases, and 11 bases stayed unmatched. Written as DNA, the CDR3 is TGTGCCAGCAACCCCTCGGGGGGGACAGGGGCCTACGAGCAGTACTTC. Translating it yields CASNPSGGTGAYEQYF.

V and J are TRBV14 and TRBJ1-3; no clear D. The V gene's germline CDR1 is SGHDN and CDR2 FVKESK. The CDR3 loop spans 14 amino acids. The V end lost 4 bases, the J end lost 9 bases, and 16 bases lay between the germline ends. CDR3 sequence (DNA): TGTGCCAGCAGCCGTACTACAAAGGCAAGCACCATATATTTT. Protein: CASSRTTKASTIYF.

Notes on this clone: The same CDR3 arises from other DNA sequences in this sample as well. The chain carries TRBV25-1 and TRBJ1-2, with 7 bases lining up with TRBD1. V shed 4 bases, J shed 4 bases, and the junction held 3 bases outside the gene matches. The germline gives CDR1 MGHDK, CDR2 SYGVNS. There are 13 residues in the CDR3. CDR3 amino acids: CASSATGTYGYTF. DNA of the CDR3: TGTGCCAGCAGTGCGACAGGGACCTATGGCTACACCTTC.

The chain combines TRBV30 with TRBJ1-1; perhaps TRBD1 as D (5 bases). Per germline, CDR1 GTSNPN and CDR2 SVGIG (reference sequence). CDR3 length equals 14 residues. V dropped 3 bases and J dropped 4 bases, with 15 bases sitting between them. The CDR3 DNA reads as TGTGCCTGGAGCCGGGGGGGATGGGGCACTGAAGCTTTCTTT. It encodes CAWSRGGWGTEAFF.

This sequence joins TRBV18 and TRBJ2-5, with 9 bases lining up with TRBD2. V gave up 3 bases and J gave up 4 bases; unmatched junction bases: 6. The CDR3 loop spans 15 amino acids. Germline CDR1 is KGHSH and CDR2 is LQKENI. CDR3 in amino acids: CASSPSSGVRETQYF. CDR3 nucleotide sequence: TGTGCCAGCTCACCTTCTAGCGGGGTGCGAGAGACCCAGTACTTC.

CDR3 sequence: CASSLTQGATTEAFF. The DNA for the CDR3 is TGTGCCAGCAGCTTAACCCAGGGGGCGACCACTGAAGCTTTCTTT. The chain joins TRBV7-2 to TRBJ1-1, with TRBD1 matching over 8 bases. There are 15 residues in the CDR3. Germline V lookup: CDR1 SGHTA, CDR2 FQGNSA. The V and J ends lost 2 bases and 4 bases, in that order; junction bases with no gene match: 6.

A note on this clone: The identical CDR3 is also encoded by other nucleotide sequences in the sample. The chain has TRBV28 and TRBJ2-6; D call uncertain. Germline V gene lookup returns CDR1 MDHEN and CDR2 SYDVKM. The CDR3 totals 15 residues. V was pared by 4 bases and J by 0 bases, with 7 bases between. CDR3 amino acids: CASSSGSSGANVLTF. The CDR3 DNA reads TGTGCCAGCAGTTCTGGATCCTCTGGGGCCAACGTCCTGACTTTC.

On this clone itself: Other DNA sequences in the same sample also yield this CDR3. This chain links TRBV11-2 with TRBJ2-3; a possible D gene is TRBD1 (6 bases). The CDR3 sequence is 15 residues long. V was trimmed by 0 bases and J by 3 bases, leaving 10 bases between them. Germline lookup yields CDR1 SGHAT and CDR2 FQNNGV. The CDR3 DNA is TGTGCCAGCAGCTTAGATGGAACAGGGACAGATACGCAGTATTTT. It encodes CASSLDGTGTDTQYF.

V usage is TRBV19 and J usage is TRBJ1-2; D may be TRBD1 (5 bases). The CDR3 consists of 12 residues. V was shortened by 4 bases and J by 7 bases, with 10 bases between the two germline ends. Germline CDR1 is LNHDA and CDR2 is SQIVND (reference sequence). The DNA for the CDR3 is TGTGCCAGTAGTAGCCAGGGAGCTGGCTACACCTTC. Amino acid sequence: CASSSQGAGYTF.

This clone has more than one count but fewer than ten. The chain couples TRBV6-5 to TRBJ1-6, with TRBD1 matching 7 bases. Unmatched junction bases numbered 13, after V lost 6 bases and J lost 11 bases. The CDR3 spans 15 residues. The germline CDR1 and CDR2 sequences are MNHEY and SVGAGI. CDR3 loop: CASSAEGRGRTPLHF. The CDR3 DNA reads as TGTGCCAGCAGCGCGGAGGGCAGGGGGAGGACACCCCTCCACTTT.

This clone was seen a single time. This chain connects TRBV18 to TRBJ1-5; D is perhaps TRBD1 (5 bases). Trimming shortened V by 5 bases and J by 6 bases, and 8 bases separated the two germline ends. The germline CDR1 and CDR2 sequences are KGHSH and LQKENI. The CDR3 covers 12 residues. CDR3 DNA: TGTGCCAGCTCAGGGGCGGGTCAGCCCCAGCATTTT. It codes for CASSGAGQPQHF.

This chain uses TRBV2 with TRBJ2-6; D possibly uses TRBD1 or TRBD2 (6 bases each). V shed 3 bases and J shed 6 bases, with 15 bases lying between them. In germline, CDR1 is SNHLY, CDR2 FYNNEI. The CDR3 is 16 amino acids. The CDR3 here is CASSESGGAKANVLTF. CDR3 in DNA: TGTGCCAGCAGTGAGTCCGGGGGCGCAAAGGCCAACGTCCTGACTTTC.

The genes are TRBV7-2 and TRBJ2-5, with D maybe TRBD2 (6 bases). V was cut by 1 base and J by 6 bases, with 15 bases left in between. The germline gives CDR1 SGHTA, CDR2 FQGNSA. This CDR3 has 15 residues. CDR3 sequence reads: CASSLGRGRVKTQYF. In DNA, the CDR3 is TGTGCCAGCAGCTTAGGGCGGGGCAGGGTGAAGACCCAGTACTTC.

The chain uses TRBV6-4 and TRBJ2-1; possible D gene TRBD2, 5 bases. Deletions cut 5 bases from V and 6 bases from J, with 14 bases between. The V gene's germline CDR1 is MRHNA and CDR2 SNTAGT. The length of the CDR3 is 14 residues. As DNA, the CDR3 is TGTGCCAGCAGTCCGGGATCCTGGGGCAATGAGCAGTTCTTC. It specifies CASSPGSWGNEQFF.

The gene calls are TRBV28 and TRBJ1-4, with D possibly matching TRBD1 (5 bases). V dropped 7 bases and J dropped 0 bases, with 9 bases sitting between them. The V gene's germline CDR1 is MDHEN and CDR2 SYDVKM. The CDR3 runs to 14 residues. The CDR3 reads CASKGDATNEKLFF. The CDR3, as DNA: TGTGCCAGCAAAGGGGATGCAACTAATGAAAAACTGTTTTTT.

This clone was detected once. For the CDR3, the DNA is TGTGCCAGCGCCGAATGGGACAGGGGATATGGCTACACCTTC. Translating it yields CASAEWDRGYGYTF. V is TRBV6-4 and J is TRBJ1-2, with 10 bases fitting TRBD1. Germline CDR1 and CDR2: MRHNA and SNTAGT. V trimming: 8 bases; J trimming: 5 bases; junction bases outside the gene matches: 8. The CDR3 is 14 amino acids.

The V gene is TRBV29-1, the J gene TRBJ2-5, with 10 positions matching TRBD2. The CDR3 consists of 18 residues. CDR1 SQVTM and CDR2 ANQGSEA come from the germline V gene. Trimming at V came to 5 bases and at J to 2 bases, leaving 17 bases not matched to a gene. CDR3 coding DNA: TGCAGCGTTCCCTCCCTCGGACTAGCGGAGTTACAACAAGAGACCCAGTACTTC. Amino acid sequence: CSVPSLGLAELQQETQYF. The full variable domain, its missing parts supplied by reference TRBV29-1 and TRBJ2-5, is SAVISQKPSRDICQRGTSLTIQCQVDSQVTMMFWYRQQPGQSLTLIATANQGSEATYESGFVIDKFPISRPNLTFSTLTVSNMSPEDSSIYLCSVPSLGLAELQQETQYFGPGTRLLVL.